This T cell receptor beta chain was captured by sequencing in a study of post-analysis software for immune sequencing data (dated by TCRdb to 2014 to 2015). About the investigation overall: Recorded disease courses included relapsing-remitting, secondary progressive and progressive-relapsing multiple sclerosis, with some patients lacking subtype annotation. A subset of samples was prepared in parallel using single-end sample barcoding, then pooled and co-amplified after Illumina adapter ligation. The multiple sclerosis patient repertoires were compared with more than 10 previously published healthy control repertoires from donors aged about 6 to 26 years. What the research found in general, with its limitations: When samples were clustered directly using the F measure, samples prepared in the same batch co-clustered strongly, which prompted a batch-effect correction. The multiple sclerosis patient group was slightly younger than the control group. Compared with controls, multiple sclerosis patients had significantly lower normalized Chao1 diversity, a finding suggesting substantial peripheral T-cell clonal expansion.

The receptor library was made with PCR. Sequenced on an Illumina HiSeq 2500. To reduce PCR and sequencing biases, unique molecular identifiers were built into the TCR beta cDNA libraries. Roughly 500,000 cDNA molecules were obtained for every 1 to 10 million input T cells, so each molecule roughly corresponded to one T cell. The patient libraries were prepared and sequenced with the same protocol used for the earlier healthy control dataset. Within a given batch, samples were prepared together, multiplexed and sequenced on the same HiSeq lane. Turning to the authors' computational methods: MIGEC handled the raw barcoded reads, throwing out single-read molecular identifier groups before consensus assembly and CDR3 extraction. VDJtools was used for post-analysis of the clonotype tables, with diversity normalized by down-sampling every dataset to the smallest sample size. To correct batch-related cross-sample contamination, repertoire overlap clustering matched CDR3 amino acid sequences but not nucleotide sequences. The raw public reads went through TCRdb reprocessing: fastp at Q25, MiXCR clone calling, in-frame beta chains kept. Each entry is one CDR3 protein sequence, shown with its most common DNA and genes. The V and J calls were not made by the authors but by TCRdb's processing. This sample has a few hundred thousand distinct CDR3 sequences in its table, and roughly 38% of those were observed once. Of the sample, 13% is held by the ten largest clones.

TCR beta repertoires were profiled from peripheral blood of 10 to 15 young patients with multiple sclerosis to demonstrate the VDJtools post-analysis software. The patients with multiple sclerosis were children and adolescents between about 6 and 15 years of age. As concerns this clonotype: Its antigen target is currently unknown. The sample holds no much larger clone one base away, and base qualities are not on file.

This sequence was found in a girl aged 5-17 years with multiple sclerosis. Sequences were obtained from blood.

The CDR3 loop reads CASSEGLAGPYYNEQFF. The sequenced DNA is TGTGCCAGCAGTGAGGGACTAGCGGGTCCCTACTACAATGAGCAGTTCTTC. This receptor chain uses TRBV25-1 and TRBJ2-1; TRBD2 agrees with 12 junctional bases. Germline trimming: 3 bases from V, 3 bases from J; junction bases outside gene matches: 6. The germline V gene specifies MGHDK as CDR1 and SYGVNS as CDR2. The CDR3 runs 17 residues from the cysteine to the phenylalanine. CDR3 DNA is the only sequence kept; it has 51 bases, read in frame from the first base. Reference TRBV25-1 and TRBJ2-1 genes cover what lies past the CDR3, so the full variable domain is EADIYQTPRYLVIGTGKKITLECSQTMGHDKMYWYQQDPGMELHLIHYSYGVNSTEKGDLSSESTVSRIRTEHFPLTLESARPSHTSQYLCASSEGLAGPYYNEQFFGPGTRLTVL.